This entry describes one TCR beta chain. The antigen is not known. Germline CDR1 and CDR2: KGHSH and LQKENI. V shed 3 bases and J shed 10 bases, with 24 bases lying between them. This CDR3 is built from 16 residues. The sample originates from a study of T cells in localized non-small cell lung cancer. General study results and limits: Overall survival was longer when the density of T cells in the blood was higher.

Method: immunoSEQ multiplex PCR; TCRdb's copy keeps in-frame clones and lacks some. In the table there are 8,500 to 14,000 clones, around 30% of which are singletons. The sequence derives from a man aged 40-75 years with stage I lung adenocarcinoma. The sample here was lung tumor tissue, taken before any cancer treatment. The chain is built from TRBV18 and TRBJ1-2, with D unresolved. The CDR3 DNA follows: TGTGCCAGCTCACCCGGGCGAGCGAACAAAACTCATGACTACACCTTC. Its translation: CASSPGRANKTHDYTF.